A single sample gave rise to the 20 T cell receptor beta chains below, sequenced in a study of technical replicates of blood from several donors. TCRdb keeps only in-frame clones here, not all; method: immunoSEQ multiplex PCR. Among 80,000 to 85,000 clones listed, around 89% were seen once. Sequencing was performed on T cells isolated from PBMCs. The receptors shown here come from a human donor in good health.

V is TRBV7-8 and J is TRBJ2-1; TRBD2 aligns across 7 bases. CDR1 and CDR2 from the germline V gene are SGHVS and FQNEAQ. The CDR3 sequence is 18 residues long. Trimming took 1 base from V and 1 from J; bases not matched to a gene: 10. The CDR3 sequence: CASSLVQRGRQSYNEQFF. The CDR3 bases are TGTGCCAGCAGCTTAGTACAGCGGGGCCGCCAATCCTACAATGAGCAGTTCTTC.

This chain uses TRBV30 with TRBJ2-7; 8 bases are shared with TRBD1. Germline lookup yields CDR1 GTSNPN and CDR2 SVGIG (reference sequence). J was trimmed by 0 bases and V by 2 bases; bases with no gene match: 3. The CDR3 loop spans 14 amino acids. CDR3 sequence (DNA): TGTGCCTGGAGTCGGGACAGGCTCTCCTACGAGCAGTACTTC. It codes for CAWSRDRLSYEQYF.

The CDR3 DNA reads TGTGCCAGCAGTGATAGGACAGGCCTAAGGGGGGCCAACGTCCTGACTTTC. It encodes CASSDRTGLRGANVLTF. The rearrangement joins TRBV2 to TRBJ2-6; 7 positions match TRBD1. V gave up 3 bases and J gave up 4 bases; unmatched junction bases: 9. The CDR3 is made up of 17 amino acids. Looked up from germline, CDR1 is SNHLY and CDR2 is FYNNEI.

CDR3 residues: CASSQSTNRDTSKNIQYF. The CDR3 DNA follows: TGTGCCAGCAGCCAGTCTACTAACCGGGACACATCCAAAAACATTCAGTACTTC. This chain uses TRBV4-2 with TRBJ2-4; a weak D match, TRBD1 (6 bases). The CDR3 has 18 amino acids. Trimming shortened V by 3 bases and J by 2 bases, and 20 bases separated the two germline ends. CDR1 and CDR2 from the germline V gene are LGHNA and YNFKEQ.

V and J are TRBV10-1 and TRBJ1-4, with D possibly TRBD1 on 5 matching bases. The germline V gene has CDR1 WNHNN and CDR2 SYGVQD (reference sequence). Between the trimmed V and J ends, which lost 5 bases and 12 bases, there was a span of 28 bases. The CDR3 totals 17 residues. The CDR3 sequence is CASSPPWTHTPSGELFF. The CDR3 nucleotides are TGCGCCAGCAGTCCCCCGTGGACACATACCCCGTCTGGGGAACTGTTTTTT.

The chain couples TRBV7-3 to TRBJ2-6; no definite D call. Germline V gene lookup returns CDR1 SGHTA and CDR2 FQGTGA. CDR3 length: 15 residues. V dropped 5 bases and J dropped 1 base, with 9 bases sitting between them. In nucleotides, the CDR3 is TGTGCCAGCAGCCAAGAACTGTCTGGGGCCAACGTCCTGACTTTC. This gives the protein CASSQELSGANVLTF.

The rearrangement uses TRBV4-1 and TRBJ1-2; perhaps TRBD1 as D (5 bases). V gave up 0 bases and J gave up 5 bases, with 13 bases separating them. The CDR3 covers 15 residues. Germline CDR1 reads MGHRA; CDR2 reads YSYEKL. CDR3: CASSQEITTAYGYTF. CDR3 nucleotides: TGCGCCAGCAGCCAAGAAATCACGACAGCTTATGGCTACACCTTC.

The J gene is TRBJ2-7, the V gene TRBV29-1, with a weak D call TRBD1 (6 bases). Between the trimmed V and J ends, which lost 1 base and 3 bases, there was a span of 10 bases. Germline CDR1 is SQVTM and CDR2 is ANQGSEA. The CDR3 sequence is 13 residues long. CDR3 sequence (DNA): TGCAGCGTTGAAGGTACAGGGAACTACGAGCAGTACTTC. It yields the protein CSVEGTGNYEQYF.

The DNA for the CDR3 is TGTGCCAGCTCACCACCCGGGGGGGCCAGCACAGATACGCAGTATTTT. It translates to CASSPPGGASTDTQYF. The chain uses TRBV18 and TRBJ2-3; 8 nucleotides agree with TRBD2. The CDR3 loop spans 16 amino acids. Trimming cost V 0 bases and J 0 bases; bases outside gene matches: 2. Germline assignment: CDR1 KGHSH and CDR2 LQKENI.

This chain joins TRBV28 and TRBJ2-7, with D perhaps matching TRBD1 (5 bases). The germline V gene has CDR1 MDHEN and CDR2 SYDVKM. This CDR3 comprises 14 residues. V lost 3 bases and J lost 4, with 13 bases in between. Here the CDR3 reads CASSFRGSGYEQYF. The CDR3 DNA sequence: TGTGCCAGCAGTTTTAGGGGATCCGGTTACGAGCAGTACTTC. The variable domain in full, completed from reference TRBV28 and TRBJ2-7, reads DVKVTQSSRYLVKRTGEKVFLECVQDMDHENMFWYRQDPGLGLRLIYFSYDVKMKEKGDIPEGYSVSREKKERFSLILESASTNQTSMYLCASSFRGSGYEQYFGPGTRLTVT.

The chain carries TRBV5-4 and TRBJ2-2, with D perhaps TRBD1 (5 bases). The CDR3 has 17 residues. Germline CDR1 is SGHNT and CDR2 is YYREEE (reference sequence). V was trimmed by 0 bases and J by 0 bases, leaving 12 bases between them. The CDR3 sequence: CASSLDPGLTNTGELFF. DNA for the CDR3: TGTGCCAGCAGCTTGGATCCAGGGCTCACGAACACCGGGGAGCTGTTTTTT.

The chain links TRBV30 to TRBJ2-3; 12 bases map to TRBD2. This CDR3 is built from 17 residues. Germline V CDR1 and CDR2: GTSNPN, SVGIG (reference sequence). The V gene end was trimmed by 0 bases and the J gene end by 4 bases; junction bases not matched to a gene: 8. The CDR3 sequence: CAWSVPGLAGMSDTQYF. DNA for the CDR3: TGTGCCTGGAGTGTACCCGGACTAGCGGGAATGTCAGATACGCAGTATTTT.

The rearrangement links TRBV10-1 to TRBJ2-7; tentative D call: TRBD1 (6 bases). Trimming took 5 bases from V and 1 from J, leaving 21 bases between them. The CDR3 has 17 residues. Germline V gives CDR1 WNHNN, CDR2 SYGVQD (reference sequence). CDR3 residues: CASSPGQGGLASYEQYF. The CDR3 DNA reads TGCGCCAGCAGTCCGGGACAAGGGGGTCTTGCTTCCTACGAGCAGTACTTC.

This rearrangement joins TRBV14 to TRBJ2-7, with D tentatively TRBD2 (6 bases). The CDR3 has 12 amino acids. Germline V lookup: CDR1 SGHDN, CDR2 FVKESK. V dropped 3 bases and J dropped 3 bases, with 6 bases sitting between them. The CDR3 is CASSQGLYEQYF. CDR3 DNA sequence: TGTGCCAGCAGCCAGGGACTCTACGAGCAGTACTTC.

The genes are TRBV6-6 and TRBJ1-2; D gene uncertain. V shed 2 bases and J shed 8 bases, with 6 bases lying between them. The germline V gene encodes CDR1 MNHNY and CDR2 SVGAGI (reference sequence). The CDR3 length is 11 residues. CDR3 DNA: TGTGCCAGCAGTTACCTCGAGGGCTACACCTTC. This gives the protein CASSYLEGYTF.

This clone was seen a single time. The rearrangement uses TRBV4-3 and TRBJ2-7; maybe TRBD1 (6 bases). The ends were cut back, 0 bases at V and 8 bases at J, with 11 bases in the middle. This CDR3 spans 13 amino acids. Germline CDR1 and CDR2: LGHNA and YSLEER. The CDR3 sequence is CASSQDPGEKQYF. CDR3 sequence (DNA): TGCGCCAGCAGCCAAGATCCAGGGGAGAAGCAGTACTTC.

There are a few counts of this clone. The chain combines TRBV9 with TRBJ2-7; 15 nucleotides match TRBD2. The V gene's germline CDR1 is SGDLS and CDR2 YYNGEE. The V and J ends lost 0 bases and 7 bases, in that order; junction bases with no gene match: 2. The CDR3 spans 15 residues. The CDR3 is CASSVEGTSGREQYF. Written as DNA, the CDR3 is TGTGCCAGCAGCGTAGAAGGGACTAGCGGGAGGGAGCAGTACTTC.

V usage is TRBV14 and J usage is TRBJ2-7, with TRBD2 as a possible D gene (5 bases). There are 16 residues in the CDR3. Germline CDR1 reads SGHDN; CDR2 reads FVKESK. Deletions cut 6 bases from V and 0 bases from J, with 18 bases between. CDR3 bases: TGTGCCAGCAGTCCCAGACCGGACTTAAGCTCCTACGAGCAGTACTTC. Amino acid sequence: CASSPRPDLSSYEQYF.

The chain carries TRBV14 and TRBJ2-7, with D possibly being TRBD1 (5 bases). The CDR3 has 17 residues. CDR1 and CDR2 (germline): SGHDN, FVKESK. V was pared by 1 base and J by 5 bases, with 21 bases between. The CDR3, as DNA: TGTGCCAGCAGCCAAGGTTTTCACCTTTCAGGGAAGGACGAGCAGTACTTC. Translated: CASSQGFHLSGKDEQYF.

The chain carries TRBV19 and TRBJ2-7; D might be TRBD1 (6 bases). This CDR3 contains 14 residues. Trimming took off 5 bases at V and 2 bases at J, with 13 bases between the two ends. Germline V lookup: CDR1 LNHDA, CDR2 SQIVND (reference sequence). CDR3 coding DNA: TGTGCCAGTAGTCATGTGGGACACCCCTACGAGCAGTACTTC. Amino acid sequence: CASSHVGHPYEQYF.